This TCR beta chain was documented in a study of identical twins. Overall study results and limits: Fewer insertions marked abundant cord blood beta clonotypes; young adult naive trended weakly, memory not at all.

The donor group consisted entirely of healthy Caucasians. Germline CDR1 DFQATT, CDR2 SNEGSKA (reference sequence). Trimming removed 0 bases from V and 2 bases from J, with 18 bases in between. The length of the CDR3 is 17 residues. TCRdb re-called the 5' RACE reads with MiXCR, one entry per CDR3 protein. The data contain 350,000 or so distinct CDR3 sequences, 9% to 15% of them singletons. On this clonotype itself: Antigen specificity is unknown.

These data also featured in a second study, about yellow fever vaccine responses in identical twins.

What was sequenced was CD8+ T cells sorted from blood. The chain is built from TRBV20-1 and TRBJ2-3; D is undetermined. This receptor was taken from a woman aged 18 to 35 in good health. The CDR3 loop is CSARDLMGKLNTDTQYF. As DNA, the CDR3 is TGCAGTGCTAGAGATCTGATGGGAAAACTCAACACAGATACGCAGTATTTT.